This entry describes one T cell receptor (beta chain). The CDR3 spans 16 residues. The germline CDR1 and CDR2 sequences are SGHNT and YENEEA. The data were taken from a study of CXCR3-negative and CXCR3-positive naive CD8 T cells. TRB cDNA libraries were made by UMI-labeled 5' RACE. TCRdb re-called the 5' RACE reads and gives one entry per CDR3 protein, without DNA. Its table records 20,000 to 25,000 distinct CDR3 sequences. The sequenced material came from memory CD8+ T cells from blood. This clonotype originated in a human donor in good health. Some clones in this sample may be carry-over from other donors' samples. This chain uses TRBV11-3 with TRBJ2-2; the D gene TCRdb calls, TRBD2, cannot be checked with no DNA. The CDR3 reads CASSSGTFANTGELFF. Using reference TRBV11-3 and TRBJ2-2 for the parts outside the CDR3, the full variable domain is EAGVVQSPRYKIIEKKQPVAFWCNPISGHNTLYWYLQNLGQGPELLIRYENEEAVDDSQLPKDRFSAERLKGVDSTLKIQPAELGDSAVYLCASSSGTFANTGELFFGEGSRLTVL.